This TCR beta chain was obtained from a study of early T cells in non-severe SARS-CoV-2 infection (dated by TCRdb to about 2021). Regarding the complete study: Because TCR sequencing relied on bulk RNA taken from unsorted whole blood, pairing of alpha and beta chains was not possible.

This clonotype turned up a few times. Its antigen is not yet known. No much larger clone exists at a distance of one base, and base qualities are not known. The study was a case-control design nested within a healthcare worker cohort in London, UK, with weekly nasopharyngeal swab PCR tests and blood sampling. Healthcare workers were recruited during the week of the UK lockdown, between 23 and 31 March 2020, and followed weekly for up to roughly 15 weeks. The library was made by 5' RACE. The run used a NextSeq 500. To correct for sequencing error and PCR bias, the TCR library protocol tagged individual cDNA molecules with unique molecular identifiers. Both TCR alpha and beta chains were sequenced, and tight co-correlation was observed between alpha and beta sequence abundances in each sample. Per the authors' processing: V gene, J gene and CDR3 annotation of TCR sequences was performed with Decombinator V4. TCRs were defined as expanded if a significant change between any two time points was detected under a Poisson model with p below 0.0001. TCR abundances were normalised to the total number of TCRs sequenced per sample and were expressed as counts per million. A search of VDJdb, accessed on 1 November 2021, was run for TCRs annotated to CMV, EBV and SARS-CoV-2, with TCRs annotated for multiple antigens excluded. TCRdb trimmed public reads at Q25 via fastp, called clones via MiXCR and kept in-frame beta chains. Each entry merges the rows of one CDR3 protein and shows their most common DNA and genes. The V and J calls here are based on TCRdb, not the publication. This sample gives around 63,000 distinct CDR3 sequences in total; approximately 6.1% of them show up just once. Jointly, the top ten make up more than 3% of the sample.

What the work shows at the level of the full study, not this receptor alone: Matching against VDJdb was skewed toward anti-spike CD8 responses, likely underestimated virus-specific expansions, and missed private and CD4 specificities.

The material sequenced was whole blood, taken at baseline. The sequence came from an adult who was a healthcare worker with PCR-confirmed SARS-CoV-2 infection or an uninfected control (not recorded which).

This receptor carries the CDR3 CASSATGISTDTQYF. In nucleotides, the sequence is TGTGCCAGCAGTGCCACAGGGATAAGCACAGATACGCAGTATTTT. The chain links TRBV27 with TRBJ2-3, with TRBD1 perhaps the D gene, on 6 matching bases. Trimming at the junction amounts to 5 bases on V and 0 bases on J, and the germline ends lie 12 bases apart. Sequences MNHEY (CDR1) and SMNVEV (CDR2) are obtained from the germline V gene (reference sequence). Spanning cysteine to phenylalanine, the CDR3 consists of 15 amino acids. This entry keeps only the CDR3 DNA: 45 bases, framed from base 1.